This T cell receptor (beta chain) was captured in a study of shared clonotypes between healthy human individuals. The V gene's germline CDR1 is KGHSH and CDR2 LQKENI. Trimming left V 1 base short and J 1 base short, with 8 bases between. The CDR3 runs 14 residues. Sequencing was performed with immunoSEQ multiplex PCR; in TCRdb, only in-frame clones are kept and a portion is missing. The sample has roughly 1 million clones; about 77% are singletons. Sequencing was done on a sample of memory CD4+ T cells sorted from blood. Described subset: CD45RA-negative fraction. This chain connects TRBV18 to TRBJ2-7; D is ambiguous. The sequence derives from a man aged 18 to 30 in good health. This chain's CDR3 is CASSPLHSSYEQYF. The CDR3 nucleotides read TGTGCCAGCTCACCACTGCACAGTTCCTACGAGCAGTACTTC.